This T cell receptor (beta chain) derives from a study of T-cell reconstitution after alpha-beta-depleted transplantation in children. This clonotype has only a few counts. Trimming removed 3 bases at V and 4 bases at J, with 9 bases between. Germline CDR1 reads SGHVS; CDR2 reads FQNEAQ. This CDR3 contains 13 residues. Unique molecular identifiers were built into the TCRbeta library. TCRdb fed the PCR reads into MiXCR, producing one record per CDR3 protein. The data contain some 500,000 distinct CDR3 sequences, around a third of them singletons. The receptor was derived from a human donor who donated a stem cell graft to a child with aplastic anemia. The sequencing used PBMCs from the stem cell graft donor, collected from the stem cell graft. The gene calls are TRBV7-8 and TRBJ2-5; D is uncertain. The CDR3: CASSLSTGETQYF. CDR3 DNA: TGTGCCAGCAGCTTGTCAACCGGAGAGACCCAGTACTTC. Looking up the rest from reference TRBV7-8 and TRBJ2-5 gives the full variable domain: GAGVSQSPRYKVAKRGQDVALRCDPISGHVSLFWYQQALGQGPEFLTYFQNEAQLDKSGLPSDRFFAERPEGSVSTLKIQRTQQEDSAVYLCASSLSTGETQYFGPGTRLLVL.